This T cell receptor (beta chain) is drawn from a study of cytomegalovirus exposure and HLA in healthy donors. In the case of this clone: Its antigen is unknown.

The study's findings and limits: When analyzed later, a missense DCLRE1C variant was found to be linked to TCR beta V- and J-gene trimming.

The PCR had 60 Vbeta and 13 Jbeta primers. As handled by the study authors: Among the unique TCR beta chains that a later analysis counted, about 85 million in all, about 11 million were shared. The table came from immunoSEQ multiplex PCR; TCRdb's copy has only in-frame clones and leaves some out. The V and J calls and clone size were taken over from that table, and D and trimming were inferred from the DNA. The table has roughly 110,000 clones, 82% seen once. The germline V gene encodes CDR1 SNHLY and CDR2 FYNNEI. With 6 bases clipped from V and 6 bases from J, the junction kept 5 bases outside the gene matches. CDR3 size: 14 residues.

The sequence was collected from a man aged 45-65 years in good health and CMV-seronegative. The chain joins TRBV2 to TRBJ2-4, with 10 bases matching TRBD1. The specimen was PBMCs. CDR3 in DNA: TGTGCCAGCAGCCCGGACAGGGGGATAAACATTCAGTACTTC. As protein: CASSPDRGINIQYF.